This passage covers 31 T cell receptor beta chains from one sample sequenced in a study of cytomegalovirus exposure and HLA in healthy donors. The PCR contained 60 Vbeta and 13 Jbeta primers. Assay used: immunoSEQ multiplex PCR; TCRdb lists only in-frame clones, some missing. Among approximately 160,000 clones listed, almost 85% were seen once. Sequenced sample: PBMCs. Receptors were obtained from a girl between 10 and 17 years old in good health and CMV-seropositive.

The chain employs TRBV25-1 and TRBJ2-2; 8 nucleotides line up with TRBD1. The CDR3 sequence is 17 residues long. Germline V CDR1 and CDR2: MGHDK, SYGVNS. Trimming cost V 4 bases and J 7 bases; bases outside gene matches: 14. CDR3 in amino acids: CASSATTGTGGVGELFF. In DNA form, the CDR3 reads TGTGCCAGCAGTGCTACCACCGGGACAGGAGGTGTCGGGGAGCTGTTTTTT.

This clone has just one count. V gene TRBV2 combines with J gene TRBJ2-2, with 7 bases identical to TRBD1. Germline V gives CDR1 SNHLY, CDR2 FYNNEI. The CDR3 runs 15 residues. The trim removed 6 bases at V and 4 bases at J, leaving 8 bases unmatched. The chain's CDR3 is CASRMLGTVTGELFF. The CDR3 DNA is TGTGCCAGCAGAATGTTAGGGACAGTCACCGGGGAGCTGTTTTTT.

This clone has just a few counts. The rearrangement links TRBV19 to TRBJ1-1; D might be TRBD1 (5 bases). From germline, CDR1 is LNHDA and CDR2 SQIVND (reference sequence). Trimming cost V 1 base and J 5 bases, with 11 bases left between them. CDR3 length equals 14 residues. In DNA form, the CDR3 reads TGTGCCAGTAGTATAGGGACGGCAGGGACTGAAGCTTTCTTT. Translating it yields CASSIGTAGTEAFF.

The chain carries TRBV30 and TRBJ1-5; 7 bases map to TRBD1. CDR1 is GTSNPN and CDR2 is SVGIG in the germline V gene (reference sequence). This CDR3 contains 15 residues. Losses at the gene ends were 0 bases for V and 5 bases for J; bases not matched to a gene: 7. CDR3 amino acids: CAWSVLGDSHQPQHF. CDR3 bases: TGTGCCTGGAGTGTACTGGGGGACAGTCATCAGCCCCAGCATTTT.

V is TRBV5-4 and J is TRBJ2-3; D unclear. The V gene's germline CDR1 is SGHNT and CDR2 YYREEE (reference sequence). The CDR3 runs 15 residues. V lost 0 bases to trimming and J lost 2 bases, with 10 bases between them. The CDR3 loop is CASSLEQRPTDTQYF. CDR3 in DNA: TGTGCCAGCAGCTTGGAACAGAGACCCACAGATACGCAGTATTTT.

The chain couples TRBV7-3 to TRBJ2-5; D is undetermined. V dropped 2 bases and J dropped 1 base, with 8 bases sitting between them. Per the germline V gene, CDR1 is SGHTA and CDR2 is FQGTGA. The CDR3 spans 14 residues. The DNA of the CDR3 is TGTGCCAGCAGCTTAGGGCAGGCCCAAGAGACCCAGTACTTC. Residues: CASSLGQAQETQYF.

The chain uses TRBV2 and TRBJ1-1, with TRBD1 as a possible D gene (6 bases). Trimming stripped 7 bases from V and 6 bases from J, with 12 bases between. Germline values: CDR1 SNHLY, CDR2 FYNNEI. The CDR3 is 12 residues long. CDR3 coding DNA: TGTGCCAGCATGAGGGACAACGCTGAAGCTTTCTTT. Amino acids: CASMRDNAEAFF.

The gene calls are TRBV14 and TRBJ2-3; 7 nucleotides line up with TRBD1. The V gene's germline CDR1 is SGHDN and CDR2 FVKESK. With V trimmed by 3 bases and J by 4 bases, 13 bases remained unmatched. CDR3 size: 17 residues. The CDR3 reads CASSHRLGQVSSDTQYF. DNA for the CDR3: TGTGCCAGCAGCCATCGCCTCGGACAGGTATCATCAGATACGCAGTATTTT. Variable domain in full (rest from reference TRBV14 and TRBJ2-3): EAGVTQFPSHSVIEKGQTVTLRCDPISGHDNLYWYRRVMGKEIKFLLHFVKESKQDESGMPNNRFLAERTGGTYSTLKVQPAELEDSGVYFCASSHRLGQVSSDTQYFGPGTRLTVL.

The chain employs TRBV11-2 and TRBJ1-1; D uncertain. CDR1 and CDR2 from the germline V gene are SGHAT and FQNNGV. Trimming shortened V by 8 bases and J by 1 base, and 14 bases separated the two germline ends. The CDR3 totals 14 residues. The CDR3 is CASLRTGRNTEAFF. The CDR3 bases are TGTGCCAGCCTCCGCACCGGGAGGAACACTGAAGCTTTCTTT.

The CDR3 is CASSPPRQGRSPLHF. CDR3 nucleotide sequence: TGTGCCAGCAGCCCTCCCCGACAAGGAAGATCACCCCTCCACTTT. This chain uses TRBV7-2 with TRBJ1-6; no reliable D call. The CDR3 consists of 15 residues. Deletions cut 5 bases from V and 10 bases from J, with 18 bases between. Germline CDR1 and CDR2: SGHTA and FQGNSA.

The V gene is TRBV5-1, the J gene TRBJ1-1, with D possibly being TRBD1 (6 bases). Germline values: CDR1 SGHRS, CDR2 YFSETQ. This CDR3 spans 15 amino acids. V was clipped by 1 base and J by 4 bases, with 14 bases between them. For the CDR3, the DNA is TGCGCCAGCAGCTTGAAAGGGAGGGGGTTCACTGAAGCTTTCTTT. Residues: CASSLKGRGFTEAFF.

This chain uses TRBV14 with TRBJ1-4, with a possible D match to TRBD1 (5 bases). V lost 2 bases, J lost 0 bases, and 7 bases lay in between. The CDR3 extends over 15 amino acids. Germline V gene data show CDR1 as SGHDN and CDR2 as FVKESK. In DNA form, the CDR3 reads TGTGCCAGCAGCCAACAGGGAACAACTAATGAAAAACTGTTTTTT. Amino acids: CASSQQGTTNEKLFF.

The chain carries TRBV5-6 and TRBJ1-2; no definite D call. The CDR3 has 16 residues. Trimming cost V 0 bases and J 4 bases, with 16 bases left between them. Germline assignment: CDR1 SGHDT and CDR2 YYEEEE. The CDR3 coding sequence is TGTGCCAGCAGCTTGGAGGCCGCAGCGGTACCCTATGGCTACACCTTC. It specifies CASSLEAAAVPYGYTF.

The V and J genes are TRBV10-3 and TRBJ1-2; a weak D match, TRBD1 (6 bases). Germline V lookup: CDR1 ENHRY, CDR2 SYGVKD. The CDR3 covers 13 residues. V lost 5 bases to trimming and J lost 3 bases, with 10 bases between them. CDR3 DNA: TGTGCCATCAGTCCCAGGGGTGACTATGGCTACACCTTC. Its translation is CAISPRGDYGYTF.

V usage is TRBV5-1 and J usage is TRBJ1-1; 7 bases are a match to TRBD1. The CDR3 is 14 residues long. The V gene's germline CDR1 is SGHRS and CDR2 YFSETQ. J was trimmed by 1 base and V by 3 bases; bases with no gene match: 3. CDR3 protein: CASSSDRRNTEAFF. The DNA of the CDR3 is TGCGCCAGCAGCTCGGACAGGAGGAACACTGAAGCTTTCTTT.

The sample holds a few counts of this clone. This chain links TRBV4-2 with TRBJ1-1; 7 bases fit TRBD1. This CDR3 has 14 residues. The germline gives CDR1 LGHNA, CDR2 YNFKEQ. V shed 3 bases and J 4 bases; nucleotides not matched to a gene: 5. The CDR3 spells CASSHPPGGTEAFF. Here the CDR3 DNA reads TGTGCCAGCAGCCACCCACCAGGGGGCACTGAAGCTTTCTTT.

The J gene is TRBJ1-5, the V gene TRBV7-8, with TRBD1 matching over 7 bases. This CDR3 has 15 residues. Losses at the gene ends were 5 bases for V and 2 bases for J; bases not matched to a gene: 6. From germline, CDR1 is SGHVS and CDR2 FQNEAQ. The CDR3 DNA sequence: TGTGCCAGCAGCCCCATTGGGACAGGCAATCAGCCCCAGCATTTT. Protein product: CASSPIGTGNQPQHF.

This sequence joins TRBV11-2 and TRBJ2-6; no reliable D call. The CDR3 totals 15 residues. The V end was cut by 1 base, the J end by 1 base, with 5 bases between. CDR1 and CDR2 from the germline V gene are SGHAT and FQNNGV. The CDR3 DNA follows: TGTGCCAGCAGCTTAGTGCGTTCTGGGGCCAACGTCCTGACTTTC. Its translation: CASSLVRSGANVLTF.

The V call is TRBV5-1, the J call TRBJ2-5; 9 positions agree with TRBD1. The J call may not be correct, given that the DNA end is closer to TRBJ2-7. From germline, CDR1 is SGHRS and CDR2 YFSETQ. CDR3 length: 14 residues. CDR3 DNA sequence: TGCGCCAGCAGCTCCGGGACAGGGCTGAACGAGCAGTACTTC. Translating it yields CASSSGTGLNEQYF.

This chain uses TRBV5-4 with TRBJ1-2; D is unclear. The V and J ends lost 1 base and 7 bases respectively, with 8 bases between them. This CDR3 has 12 residues. CDR1 and CDR2 from the germline V gene are SGHNT and YYREEE (reference sequence). The CDR3 sequence is CASSLLAGGYTF. The CDR3 DNA reads TGTGCCAGCAGCTTGCTGGCGGGTGGCTACACCTTC.

The rearrangement joins TRBV4-2 to TRBJ2-3; maybe TRBD2 (7 bases). CDR1 and CDR2 from the germline V gene are LGHNA and YNFKEQ. V lost 5 bases, J lost 4 bases, and 19 bases lay in between. The CDR3 consists of 16 residues. CDR3 sequence reads: CASSASARGAADTQYF. The DNA of the CDR3 is TGTGCCAGCAGCGCTTCCGCCCGGGGGGCGGCAGATACGCAGTATTTT.

The genes are TRBV6-5 and TRBJ1-5; 7 bases agree with TRBD1. With V trimmed by 8 bases and J by 7 bases, 8 bases remained unmatched. Germline V gene lookup returns CDR1 MNHEY and CDR2 SVGAGI. The CDR3 totals 13 residues. The CDR3 spells CASGRTGEQPQHF. Here the CDR3 DNA reads TGTGCCAGCGGGCGGACAGGTGAACAGCCCCAGCATTTT.

The table lists this clone with a count of one. The chain recombines TRBV19 with TRBJ2-5; 10 bases are a match to TRBD1. From germline, CDR1 is LNHDA and CDR2 SQIVND (reference sequence). This CDR3 is 16 amino acids long. The V and J ends lost 5 bases and 4 bases, in that order; junction bases with no gene match: 10. DNA of the CDR3: TGTGCCAGTAGTTCCTTAACCGGGACAGGGGCAGAGACCCAGTACTTC. This translates into CASSSLTGTGAETQYF.

This clone turned up a few times. The gene calls are TRBV2 and TRBJ2-2; 9 bases are shared with TRBD1. The trim removed 8 bases at V and 4 bases at J, leaving 5 bases unmatched. The CDR3 consists of 14 residues. Germline values: CDR1 SNHLY, CDR2 FYNNEI. The CDR3 reads CASCHRGLTGELFF. CDR3 nucleotide sequence: TGTGCCAGCTGCCACAGGGGGCTCACCGGGGAGCTGTTTTTT.

This clone was picked up a small number of times. The chain uses TRBV28 and TRBJ1-3, with TRBD1 matching 10 bases. Germline CDR1 MDHEN, CDR2 SYDVKM. V was clipped by 5 bases and J by 9 bases; unmatched bases: 7. The CDR3 consists of 14 residues. CDR3 nucleotides: TGTGCCAGCAGTCACGGGACAGGGGTTATCACCATATATTTT. The encoded protein is CASSHGTGVITIYF.

This chain links TRBV27 with TRBJ1-2; D may be TRBD1 (6 bases). Germline V gene data show CDR1 as MNHEY and CDR2 as SMNVEV (reference sequence). The CDR3 covers 15 residues. V was shortened by 6 bases and J by 0 bases, with 14 bases between the two germline ends. The CDR3: CASRTTGTANYGYTF. In nucleotides, the CDR3 is TGTGCCAGCAGGACGACAGGAACCGCTAACTATGGCTACACCTTC.

The V call is TRBV19, the J call TRBJ2-7; 7 bases are a match to TRBD2. The germline gives CDR1 LNHDA, CDR2 SQIVND (reference sequence). J was trimmed by 0 bases and V by 10 bases; bases with no gene match: 3. This CDR3 has 12 amino acids. This CDR3 is CATQRGSYEQYF. CDR3 in DNA: TGTGCCACCCAGCGGGGCTCCTACGAGCAGTACTTC. Together with reference TRBV19 and TRBJ2-7, the CDR3 gives the full variable domain: DGGITQSPKYLFRKEGQNVTLSCEQNLNHDAMYWYRQDPGQGLRLIYYSQIVNDFQKGDIAEGYSVSREKKESFPLTVTSAQKNPTAFYLCATQRGSYEQYFGPGTRLTVT.

The V and J genes are TRBV7-2 and TRBJ1-2; D is undetermined. Germline-derived CDR1 and CDR2 are SGHTA and FQGNSA. V lost 3 bases and J lost 4, with 9 bases in between. The CDR3 is made up of 13 amino acids. The CDR3 coding sequence is TGTGCCAGCAGCTTCGGGTTTTCCTATGGCTACACCTTC. As protein: CASSFGFSYGYTF.

The chain couples TRBV2 to TRBJ1-5; 9 bases line up with TRBD1. V dropped 7 bases and J dropped 3; count of bases not matched to a gene: 4. In germline, CDR1 is SNHLY, CDR2 FYNNEI. This CDR3 comprises 14 residues. CDR3 loop: CASKDRGLNQPQHF. CDR3 coding DNA: TGTGCCAGCAAGGACAGGGGCCTCAATCAGCCCCAGCATTTT.

CDR3 region: CATRWPRNQPQHF. CDR3 in DNA: TGTGCCACCAGGTGGCCGAGAAATCAGCCCCAGCATTTT. This chain uses TRBV19 with TRBJ1-5; D not certain. The germline V and J ends were trimmed by 10 bases and 4 bases, with 14 bases remaining between them. Germline assignment: CDR1 LNHDA and CDR2 SQIVND (reference sequence). The CDR3 has 13 residues.

This chain links TRBV5-6 with TRBJ2-7; tentatively, D is TRBD2 (5 bases). The CDR3 is 15 amino acids. CDR1 is SGHDT and CDR2 is YYEEEE in the germline V gene. The ends were cut back, 2 bases at V and 3 bases at J, with 15 bases in the middle. DNA for the CDR3: TGTGCCAGCAGCTTATTCAATAGCGCCAACTACGAGCAGTACTTC. This gives the protein CASSLFNSANYEQYF.